This TCR beta chain was sequenced in a study of shared clonotypes between healthy human individuals. There are a few counts of this clone. This sample also contains other DNA sequences that code for the same CDR3. The data were produced by immunoSEQ multiplex PCR, yet TCRdb's version contains in-frame clones alone and is incomplete. The sample carries a few million clones, over 85% recorded once. The specimen was naive CD4+ T cells sorted from blood. The subset denotes: CD45RA+ positively selected. The TCR sequence derives from a man in his late teens or twenties in good health.

In DNA, the CDR3 is TGTGCCAGCAGCTTAGAGGGGTATAGCAATCAGCCCCAGCATTTT. It yields the protein CASSLEGYSNQPQHF. The chain uses TRBV7-8 and TRBJ1-5, with D perhaps TRBD1 (5 bases). Trimming took 1 base from V and 0 from J, leaving 7 bases between them. The CDR3 sequence is 15 residues long. Looked up from germline, CDR1 is SGHVS and CDR2 is FQNEAQ.